These 19 T cell receptor beta chains share one sample of origin, sequenced in a study of cytomegalovirus exposure and HLA in healthy donors. Primers included in the PCR were 60 Vbeta and 13 Jbeta primers. TCRdb's copy holds only in-frame clones and misses some; the assay was immunoSEQ multiplex PCR. This table holds about 190,000 clones, under 85% found once. What was sequenced was PBMCs. The receptors here all came from a woman aged 18-29 years in good health and CMV-seronegative.

The V gene is TRBV19, the J gene TRBJ2-1; 7 nucleotides agree with TRBD2. This CDR3 has 17 residues. The germline gives CDR1 LNHDA, CDR2 SQIVND (reference sequence). V lost 1 base to trimming and J lost 0 bases; unmatched junction nucleotides: 6. CDR3 bases: TGTGCCAGTAGTATAGCCTTGAGGACTAGCTCCTACAATGAGCAGTTCTTC. Protein product: CASSIALRTSSYNEQFF.

This sequence joins TRBV13 and TRBJ1-6; D unclear. Trimming pared 0 bases from V and 0 bases from J, leaving 9 bases between. The CDR3 extends over 17 amino acids. From germline, CDR1 is PRHDT and CDR2 FYEKMQ (reference sequence). The CDR3 region has the DNA TGTGCCAGCAGCTTAGGTCCGGGAAGCTCCTATAATTCACCCCTCCACTTT. Protein: CASSLGPGSSYNSPLHF.

This chain links TRBV18 with TRBJ2-1; TRBD2 agrees at 12 bases. With 6 bases clipped from V and 5 bases from J, the junction kept 11 bases outside the gene matches. Germline loops: CDR1 KGHSH, CDR2 LQKENI. The CDR3 is 17 amino acids. CDR3: CASSGGPSGRANNEQFF. In DNA, the CDR3 is TGTGCCAGCTCTGGCGGTCCTAGCGGGAGGGCCAACAATGAGCAGTTCTTC.

Concerning this clone: The identical CDR3 is also encoded by other nucleotide sequences in the sample. The genes are TRBV28 and TRBJ1-1, with D maybe TRBD1 (5 bases). This CDR3 has 13 amino acids. Deletions cut 4 bases from V and 5 bases from J, with 11 bases between. CDR1 MDHEN and CDR2 SYDVKM come from the germline V gene. CDR3 coding DNA: TGTGCCAGCAGTTGGGGGGGTGTTACTGAAGCTTTCTTT. Translated: CASSWGGVTEAFF.

This chain joins TRBV6-5 and TRBJ2-7; 7 nucleotides line up with TRBD2. CDR1 MNHEY and CDR2 SVGAGI come from the germline V gene. The CDR3 has 15 amino acids. J gave up 3 bases and V 6 bases, and 11 bases lay outside the gene matches. The CDR3 reads CASSYGGLPRYEQYF. The CDR3 DNA reads as TGTGCCAGCAGCTACGGGGGGTTACCCCGCTACGAGCAGTACTTC.

This CDR3 reads CASSLWQGAVLDEAFF. CDR3 DNA: TGTGCCAGCAGCTTGTGGCAGGGGGCGGTGTTGGATGAAGCTTTCTTT. The chain links TRBV5-6 to TRBJ1-1; TRBD1 agrees at 8 bases. The J segment lost 7 bases and the V segment lost 1 base, leaving 12 bases of the junction unmatched. This CDR3 contains 16 residues. CDR1 and CDR2 from the germline V gene are SGHDT and YYEEEE.

V gene TRBV4-1 combines with J gene TRBJ1-2; TRBD1 might be the D (5 bases). CDR3 length equals 15 residues. The germline V gene has CDR1 MGHRA and CDR2 YSYEKL. V was shortened by 0 bases and J by 3 bases, with 11 bases between the two germline ends. CDR3 amino acids: CASSQDRQGYYGYTF. CDR3 sequence (DNA): TGCGCCAGCAGCCAAGACAGGCAGGGCTACTATGGCTACACCTTC.

This clone was observed a few times. This chain uses TRBV28 with TRBJ2-1; the match to TRBD1 covers 8 bases. Looked up from germline, CDR1 is MDHEN and CDR2 is SYDVKM. V lost 4 bases, J lost 4 bases, and 9 bases stayed unmatched. This CDR3 contains 16 residues. CDR3 protein: CASSSTPRQGYNEQFF. The CDR3 nucleotides are TGTGCCAGCAGTTCCACCCCGCGACAGGGGTACAATGAGCAGTTCTTC.

This clone has only one observation. This sequence joins TRBV10-2 and TRBJ1-1; a possible D gene is TRBD1 (5 bases). Trimming removed 7 bases from V and 5 bases from J, with 14 bases in between. The V gene's germline CDR1 is WSHSY and CDR2 SAAADI. There are 13 residues in the CDR3. As DNA, the CDR3 is TGCGCCAGCAAGGCAGGGCGGGGGACTGAAGCTTTCTTT. Translating gives CASKAGRGTEAFF.

This chain links TRBV5-1 with TRBJ2-3; D may be TRBD1 (5 bases). In germline, CDR1 is SGHRS, CDR2 YFSETQ. Trimming took off 1 base at V and 0 bases at J, with 6 bases between the two ends. The CDR3 sequence is 14 residues long. The CDR3, as DNA: TGCGCCAGCAGCTTGCCAGGGAGCACAGATACGCAGTATTTT. This translates into CASSLPGSTDTQYF.

There are a few counts of this clone. The chain recombines TRBV6-4 with TRBJ2-2, with 7 bases identical to TRBD2. The CDR3 is made up of 16 amino acids. Germline V gene sequence: CDR1 MRHNA, CDR2 SNTAGT. Trimming took 2 bases from V and 3 from J; bases not matched to a gene: 6. CDR3 region: CASSDAGLADTGELFF. As DNA, the CDR3 is TGTGCCAGCAGTGACGCCGGGCTAGCGGACACCGGGGAGCTGTTTTTT.

This rearrangement joins TRBV4-1 to TRBJ1-1, with 9 bases fitting TRBD1. The CDR3 contains 19 residues. V was pared by 4 bases and J by 4 bases, with 19 bases of the junction left unmatched. Germline CDR1 is MGHRA and CDR2 is YSYEKL. Here the CDR3 DNA reads TGCGCCAGCAGCCGACGCCAGACGGGGATCCGGGACAGGGTCACTGAAGCTTTCTTT. It translates to CASSRRQTGIRDRVTEAFF.

The chain employs TRBV7-2 and TRBJ1-5, with D possibly TRBD1 on 5 matching bases. Deletions cut 0 bases from V and 4 bases from J, with 13 bases between. The germline gives CDR1 SGHTA, CDR2 FQGNSA. This CDR3 has 16 residues. The CDR3 protein is CASSLARGSPNQPQHF. CDR3 nucleotides: TGTGCCAGCAGCTTAGCGCGGGGGTCACCTAATCAGCCCCAGCATTTT.

In its sample, this clone was seen once. V and J are TRBV18 and TRBJ1-2; 7 bases map to TRBD1. The ends lost 3 bases at V and 7 bases at J; junction bases unmatched: 11. The germline V gene has CDR1 KGHSH and CDR2 LQKENI. The CDR3 extends over 15 amino acids. The CDR3 coding sequence is TGTGCCAGCTCACCCCCCGACAGGGTCCCCGCTGGCTACACCTTC. Translated, it gives CASSPPDRVPAGYTF. The variable domain in full, completed from reference TRBV18 and TRBJ1-2, reads NAGVMQNPRHLVRRRGQEARLRCSPMKGHSHVYWYRQLPEEGLKFMVYLQKENIIDESGMPKERFSAEFPKEGPSILRIQQVVRGDSAAYFCASSPPDRVPAGYTFGSGTRLTVV.

This chain connects TRBV7-2 to TRBJ2-7; D is ambiguous. The germline V gene encodes CDR1 SGHTA and CDR2 FQGNSA. The CDR3 has 11 residues. Trimming took 3 bases from V and 3 from J, leaving 3 bases between them. This CDR3 is CASSFNYEQYF. The CDR3 nucleotides read TGTGCCAGCAGCTTTAACTACGAGCAGTACTTC.

The chain couples TRBV19 to TRBJ1-1; D is unresolved. CDR1 is LNHDA and CDR2 is SQIVND in the germline V gene (reference sequence). V lost 7 bases and J 2 bases, leaving 14 bases between the germline ends. The CDR3 runs 14 residues. The CDR3 is CASNSRSSNTEAFF. The CDR3 coding sequence is TGTGCCAGTAACTCCAGGTCCTCTAACACTGAAGCTTTCTTT.

The rearrangement joins TRBV29-1 to TRBJ2-5; TRBD1 matches 9 bases. The DNA matches TRBJ2-7 better at its end, which makes the J call doubtful. The CDR3 has 16 residues. CDR1 SQVTM and CDR2 ANQGSEA come from the germline V gene. The CDR3 coding sequence is TGCAGCGTTGAAGATGGGGAGGGACAGGGTAACTACGAGCAGTACTTC. Its protein is CSVEDGEGQGNYEQYF.

The chain uses TRBV5-4 and TRBJ2-7, with 10 bases matching TRBD2. V was pared by 4 bases and J by 6 bases, with 10 bases of the junction left unmatched. Germline CDR1 reads SGHNT; CDR2 reads YYREEE (reference sequence). CDR3 length equals 15 residues. The CDR3: CASSRGASGGLEQYF. CDR3 bases: TGTGCCAGCAGCCGCGGGGCTAGCGGGGGCCTCGAGCAGTACTTC.

This chain uses TRBV7-3 with TRBJ2-1, with TRBD2 identical over 8 bases. V trimming: 4 bases; J trimming: 5 bases; junction bases outside the gene matches: 13. The CDR3 is made up of 17 amino acids. CDR1 is SGHTA and CDR2 is FQGTGA in the germline V gene. The CDR3 DNA follows: TGTGCCAGCAGCTCTCTAAACCTAGGACTAGCAGACAATGAGCAGTTCTTC. It is translated as CASSSLNLGLADNEQFF.